This T cell receptor (beta chain) was recorded in a study of blood T cell repertoires in COVID-19. Sequenced by immunoSEQ multiplex PCR; TCRdb stores in-frame clones only, minus some. The sample consists of more than 65,000 clones, 60% to 80% of them appearing once. Germline CDR1 and CDR2: SGHNT and YYREEE (reference sequence). Deletions cut 0 bases from V and 3 bases from J, with 4 bases between. There are 12 residues in the CDR3. The sequenced material came from peripheral blood. The TCR sequence derives from a human donor in a cohort sampled during active COVID-19. The V and J genes are TRBV5-4 and TRBJ2-7, with unresolved D. Here the CDR3 DNA reads TGTGCCAGCAGCTTGGGCGGCTACGAGCAGTACTTC. It codes for CASSLGGYEQYF.